The 4 T cell receptor beta chains below come from one sample, sequenced in a study of cytomegalovirus exposure and HLA in healthy donors. The data were produced by immunoSEQ multiplex PCR, yet TCRdb's version contains in-frame clones alone and is incomplete. The table lists 150,000 to 200,000 clones, more than 75% of them singletons, with under 7.5% in the top ten. Sequenced sample: PBMCs. The receptors originated from a man between 18 and 35 years old in good health and CMV-seropositive.

The chain is built from TRBV5-1 and TRBJ2-5, with 7 bases lining up with TRBD1. V lost 0 bases, J lost 0 bases, and 5 bases stayed unmatched. Germline CDR1 SGHRS, CDR2 YFSETQ. The CDR3 spans 16 residues. The CDR3 DNA sequence: TGCGCCAGCAGCTTGGGGGGACAGACGTACCAAGAGACCCAGTACTTC. Its protein product is CASSLGGQTYQETQYF.

This clone has only a few counts. Other DNA variants within this sample encode the same CDR3. The V call is TRBV9, the J call TRBJ2-7, with D possibly being TRBD2 (5 bases). Germline CDR1 and CDR2: SGDLS and YYNGEE. There are 14 residues in the CDR3. V lost 0 bases and J 1 base, leaving 8 bases between the germline ends. CDR3 DNA sequence: TGTGCCAGCAGCGTAGGAGGGAGTTCCTACGAGCAGTACTTC. Protein: CASSVGGSSYEQYF.

The chain carries TRBV6-5 and TRBJ2-3, with TRBD2 matching 8 bases. V dropped 4 bases and J dropped 5; count of bases not matched to a gene: 11. The CDR3 totals 16 residues. Germline CDR1 and CDR2: MNHEY and SVGAGI. CDR3 in DNA: TGTGCCAGCAGTTTTACTAGCGGAGTCGGCGGAGATACGCAGTATTTT. As protein: CASSFTSGVGGDTQYF.

In this sample, this clone turned up once. The chain employs TRBV6-1 and TRBJ1-1; 8 nucleotides agree with TRBD1. Germline values: CDR1 MNHNS, CDR2 SASEGT. V shed 5 bases and J 11 bases; nucleotides not matched to a gene: 10. This CDR3 is 13 amino acids long. In nucleotides, the CDR3 is TGTGCCAGCAGTACTACGGACAGGGAGGGGGCTTTCTTT. It is translated as CASSTTDREGAFF.